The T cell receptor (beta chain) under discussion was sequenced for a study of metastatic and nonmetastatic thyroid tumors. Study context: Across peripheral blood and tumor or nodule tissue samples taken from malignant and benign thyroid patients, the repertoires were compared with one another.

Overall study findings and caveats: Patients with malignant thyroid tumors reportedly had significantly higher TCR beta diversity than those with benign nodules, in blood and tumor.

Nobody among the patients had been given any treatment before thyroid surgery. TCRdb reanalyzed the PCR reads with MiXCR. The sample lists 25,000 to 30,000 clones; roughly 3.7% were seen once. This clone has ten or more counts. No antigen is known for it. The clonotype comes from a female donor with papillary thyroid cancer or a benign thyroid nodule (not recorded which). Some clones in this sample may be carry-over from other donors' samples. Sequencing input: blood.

DNA for the CDR3: TGCAGTGCTAGAGCCGACAGGGCCACTGAAGCTTTCTTT. Protein product: CSARADRATEAFF. This chain uses TRBV20-1 with TRBJ1-1; 7 bases map to TRBD1. The germline V gene has CDR1 DFQATT and CDR2 SNEGSKA (reference sequence). The CDR3 extends over 13 amino acids. The V gene end was trimmed by 1 base and the J gene end by 4 bases; junction bases not matched to a gene: 3.